This note documents a single T cell receptor (beta chain) sequence. The antigen is not known. Germline loops: CDR1 ENHRY, CDR2 SYGVKD. The CDR3 length is 10 residues. Trimming took 8 bases from V and 4 from J, leaving 3 bases between them. The data originate from a study of STAT3 mutations in large granular lymphocyte leukemia. Findings and limits, study-wide: In T-cell large granular lymphocyte leukemia, about half of patients showed multiple immunodominant subclonotypes.

Method: immunoSEQ multiplex PCR; TCRdb's copy keeps in-frame clones and lacks some. The top ten clones hold around 33% of a sample with approximately 15,000 clones, roughly nine tenths of them seen once. This sequence joins TRBV10-3 and TRBJ1-5; D not resolved. The TCR originated in a man aged 35 to 55 with T-cell large granular lymphocyte leukemia. Some clones in this sample may be carry-over from other donors' samples. The source material was peripheral blood mononuclear cells. The CDR3 region is CAIGNQPQHF. The CDR3 DNA sequence: TGTGCCATCGGGAATCAGCCCCAGCATTTT.